The clone carrying this TCR beta chain showed up just once. Participant ages covered roughly 18 to 89 years across about two dozen US areas. In assigning cohorts, the study relied on participant-reported clinical history. The data belong to a study of blood T cell repertoires in COVID-19. V was clipped by 0 bases and J by 6 bases, with 15 bases between them. This CDR3 is built from 15 residues. Germline V gene sequence: CDR1 MGHRA, CDR2 YSYEKL. Sequencing was performed with immunoSEQ multiplex PCR; in TCRdb, only in-frame clones are kept and a portion is missing. The sample yields 280,000 or so clones, around 92% seen once.

The sample taken for sequencing was PBMCs or T cells enriched from blood (not recorded which). V gene TRBV4-1 combines with J gene TRBJ2-7; D perhaps matches TRBD1 (5 bases). The receptor was derived from a woman aged 45-60 years who had been exposed to COVID-19. CDR3 DNA: TGCGCCAGCAGCCAAGATCAGTACAGGTCTGCCGAGCAGTACTTC. Its protein is CASSQDQYRSAEQYF.